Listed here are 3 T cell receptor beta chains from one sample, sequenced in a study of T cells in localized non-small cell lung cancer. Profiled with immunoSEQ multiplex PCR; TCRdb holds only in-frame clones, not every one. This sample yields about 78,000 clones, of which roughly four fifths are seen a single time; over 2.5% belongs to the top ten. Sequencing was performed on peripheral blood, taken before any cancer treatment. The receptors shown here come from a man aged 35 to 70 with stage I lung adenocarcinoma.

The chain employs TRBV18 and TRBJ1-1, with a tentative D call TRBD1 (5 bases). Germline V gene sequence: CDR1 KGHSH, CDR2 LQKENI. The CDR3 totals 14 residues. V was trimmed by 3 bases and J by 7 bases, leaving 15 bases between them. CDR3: CASSPGVQVSEAFF. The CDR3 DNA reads TGTGCCAGCTCACCTGGGGTACAGGTTAGTGAAGCTTTCTTT.

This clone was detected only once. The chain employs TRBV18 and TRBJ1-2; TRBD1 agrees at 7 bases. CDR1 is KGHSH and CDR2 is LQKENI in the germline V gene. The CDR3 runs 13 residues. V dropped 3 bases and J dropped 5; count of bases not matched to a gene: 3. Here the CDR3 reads CASSPGQTYGYTF. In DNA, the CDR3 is TGTGCCAGCTCACCGGGACAGACGTATGGCTACACCTTC.

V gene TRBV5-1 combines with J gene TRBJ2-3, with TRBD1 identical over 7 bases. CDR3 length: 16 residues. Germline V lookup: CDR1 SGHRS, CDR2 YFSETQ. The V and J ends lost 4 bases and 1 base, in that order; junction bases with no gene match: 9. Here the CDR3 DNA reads TGCGCCAGCAGCACCTACAGGGGAACGCGCACAGATACGCAGTATTTT. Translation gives CASSTYRGTRTDTQYF.